What follows are 21 T cell receptor beta chains derived from one specimen sequenced in a study of T cell responses to AZD1222 COVID-19 vaccine listed by TCRdb under 2021. Library preparation employed the immunoSEQ multiplex PCR assay. The immuneACCESS repertoire file appears here via TCRdb, limited to in-frame rearrangements. These files lack a portion of the clones; in checked studies, under half of the deficit traces to unresolved V genes, and the cause of the others is not known. For this sample the table gives 120,000 or so clones, of which about nine tenths were detected only once. The top ten constitute 4.4% of the sample. The time point label on this specimen signifies: baseline before first vaccination. The sample in question was peripheral blood, obtained on day 0 of AZD1222 vaccination. These TCRs come from an adult in good health.

The rearrangement links TRBV5-1 to TRBJ2-5; 8 nucleotides align to TRBD1. Losses at the gene ends were 0 bases for V and 2 bases for J; bases not matched to a gene: 3. The CDR3 totals 15 residues. Germline V CDR1 and CDR2: SGHRS, YFSETQ. The DNA for the CDR3 is TGCGCCAGCAGCTTGGCAGGGGGCCGGCAAGAGACCCAGTACTTC. As protein: CASSLAGGRQETQYF.

This clone was observed a handful of times. This chain links TRBV7-9 with TRBJ2-1; 7 positions agree with TRBD1. Trimming cost V 1 base and J 6 bases; bases outside gene matches: 9. The length of the CDR3 is 16 residues. The germline gives CDR1 SEHNR, CDR2 FQNEAQ (reference sequence). The CDR3 nucleotides are TGTGCCAGCAGCTTAGGGGGACAGCGGAAAGGCAATGAGCAGTTCTTC. Its translation is CASSLGGQRKGNEQFF.

The rearrangement joins TRBV29-1 to TRBJ1-5, with D perhaps matching TRBD1 (6 bases). V was cut by 1 base and J by 10 bases, with 20 bases left in between. CDR3 length: 15 amino acids. The germline V gene has CDR1 SQVTM and CDR2 ANQGSEA. Here the CDR3 DNA reads TGCAGCGTTGAAGTGGTGAATACAGGGTCCAAACCCCAGCATTTT. It codes for CSVEVVNTGSKPQHF.

The gene calls are TRBV14 and TRBJ1-4; the D is unclear. Trimming removed 0 bases at V and 11 bases at J, with 10 bases between. The V gene's germline CDR1 is SGHDN and CDR2 FVKESK. CDR3 length: 13 amino acids. The DNA for the CDR3 is TGTGCCAGCAGCCAAGATCTGACCGGGAAACTGTTTTTT. It encodes CASSQDLTGKLFF.

This chain uses TRBV6-5 with TRBJ1-2; D is ambiguous. Germline lookup yields CDR1 MNHEY and CDR2 SVGAGI. The V end lost 5 bases, the J end lost 1 base, and 14 bases lay between the germline ends. CDR3 length equals 15 residues. The CDR3 region has the DNA TGTGCCAGCAGTCTGCTTTTCAGTAGTAACTATGGCTACACCTTC. This codes for CASSLLFSSNYGYTF.

This chain joins TRBV19 and TRBJ2-3; no definite D call. The CDR3 length is 17 residues. V lost 1 base, J lost 1 base, and 15 bases lay in between. CDR1 is LNHDA and CDR2 is SQIVND in the germline V gene (reference sequence). The CDR3 DNA reads as TGTGCCAGTAGTATAGGAACTGGCGTAATCGGCACAGATACGCAGTATTTT. Translated: CASSIGTGVIGTDTQYF.

CDR3 sequence reads: CASLGGGNTEAFF. CDR3 bases: TGCGCCAGCTTGGGGGGAGGGAACACTGAAGCTTTCTTT. The genes are TRBV10-2 and TRBJ1-1; TRBD1 might be the D (5 bases). Germline V gene lookup returns CDR1 WSHSY and CDR2 SAAADI. V was shortened by 8 bases and J by 1 base, with 11 bases between the two germline ends. The CDR3 covers 13 residues.

This clone has just one count. The gene calls are TRBV10-3 and TRBJ2-1; D gene uncertain. CDR3 length equals 16 residues. V lost 7 bases and J lost 2, with 18 bases in between. Germline V gives CDR1 ENHRY, CDR2 SYGVKD. CDR3 protein: CAITRTQEPPYNEQFF. CDR3 nucleotide sequence: TGTGCCATCACCCGAACTCAGGAACCCCCCTACAATGAGCAGTTCTTC.

The chain links TRBV19 to TRBJ2-1; D is undetermined. Trimming took 3 bases from V and 0 from J, leaving 9 bases between them. CDR1 is LNHDA and CDR2 is SQIVND in the germline V gene (reference sequence). The CDR3 is made up of 15 amino acids. DNA of the CDR3: TGTGCCAGTAGTATCGGGTGGAGCTCCTACAATGAGCAGTTCTTC. Amino acid sequence: CASSIGWSSYNEQFF.

The DNA of the CDR3 is TGTGCCAGCAGCCAAGGTACAGGGGCCGTGCGGACTGAAGCTTTCTTT. Translated: CASSQGTGAVRTEAFF. V usage is TRBV3-1 (or the pseudogene TRBV3-2) and J usage is TRBJ1-1; TRBD1 matches 7 bases. The V gene's germline CDR1 is LGHDT and CDR2 YNNKEL (reference sequence). This CDR3 has 16 residues. The junction had 10 bases not matched to a gene; V was cut back by 1 base and J by 5 bases.

The chain carries TRBV5-4 and TRBJ2-1, with D possibly TRBD2 on 5 matching bases. Germline values: CDR1 SGHNT, CDR2 YYREEE (reference sequence). The CDR3 extends over 14 amino acids. Trimming stripped 3 bases from V and 6 bases from J, with 13 bases between. The CDR3 sequence: CASSWRTAANEQFF. CDR3 bases: TGTGCCAGCAGCTGGAGGACGGCAGCCAATGAGCAGTTCTTC. Filled out from reference TRBV5-4 and TRBJ2-1, the complete variable domain reads ETGVTQSPTHLIKTRGQQVTLRCSSQSGHNTVSWYQQALGQGPQFIFQYYREEENGRGNFPPRFSGLQFPNYSSELNVNALELDDSALYLCASSWRTAANEQFFGPGTRLTVL.

The chain recombines TRBV5-1 with TRBJ2-7, with 12 bases lining up with TRBD1. Germline trimming cut 4 bases from V and 6 bases from J; bases unmatched to any gene: 8. The CDR3 sequence is 15 residues long. Looked up from germline, CDR1 is SGHRS and CDR2 is YFSETQ. DNA of the CDR3: TGCGCCAGCAGCCCCCGGGGACAGGGGGCTCTCGAGCAGTACTTC. Protein sequence: CASSPRGQGALEQYF. The complete variable domain, with remaining parts taken from reference TRBV5-1 and TRBJ2-7, reads KAGVTQTPRYLIKTRGQQVTLSCSPISGHRSVSWYQQTPGQGLQFLFEYFSETQRNKGNFPGRFSGRQFSNSRSEMNVSTLELGDSALYLCASSPRGQGALEQYFGPGTRLTVT.

The table lists this clone with a count of one. V gene TRBV30 combines with J gene TRBJ2-3, with D perhaps TRBD2 (7 bases). CDR1 is GTSNPN and CDR2 is SVGIG in the germline V gene (reference sequence). The CDR3 is 14 residues long. The V end was cut by 8 bases, the J end by 4 bases, with 19 bases between. The CDR3 protein is CAGRMGGAADTQYF. DNA for the CDR3: TGTGCCGGACGTATGGGGGGGGCCGCAGATACGCAGTATTTT. The full variable domain, its missing parts supplied by reference TRBV30 and TRBJ2-3, is SQTIHQWPATLVQPVGSPLSLECTVEGTSNPNLYWYRQAAGRGLQLLFYSVGIGQISSEVPQNLSASRPQDRQFILSSKKLLLSDSGFYLCAGRMGGAADTQYFGPGTRLTVL.

The chain employs TRBV27 and TRBJ1-4, with 9 bases that match TRBD1. The CDR3 has 15 amino acids. CDR1 and CDR2 from the germline V gene are MNHEY and SMNVEV (reference sequence). Trimming at V came to 6 bases and at J to 9 bases, leaving 11 bases not matched to a gene. The CDR3 DNA sequence: TGTGCCAGCAGCTTCGGGGACAGGGATTCGAAAAAACTGTTTTTT. The encoded protein is CASSFGDRDSKKLFF.

The chain is built from TRBV2 and TRBJ1-6, with 7 bases matching TRBD1. V lost 4 bases to trimming and J lost 7 bases; unmatched junction nucleotides: 4. Germline V gene sequence: CDR1 SNHLY, CDR2 FYNNEI. The CDR3 is made up of 14 amino acids. CDR3 coding DNA: TGTGCCAGCAGTGGACAGGGAGGAAATTCACCCCTCCACTTT. Its translation: CASSGQGGNSPLHF.

V usage is TRBV4-1 and J usage is TRBJ2-2; a weak D match, TRBD2 (6 bases). V was cut by 2 bases and J by 6 bases, with 16 bases left in between. The CDR3 consists of 16 residues. Per germline, CDR1 MGHRA and CDR2 YSYEKL. Written as DNA, the CDR3 is TGCGCCAGCAGCCAAATGACTAGAAGCGGCTCCGGGGAGCTGTTTTTT. Translating it yields CASSQMTRSGSGELFF.

This clone was recorded once. In nucleotides, the CDR3 is TGTGCCAGTAGTATAGTCGAAAGGGGGTCTGAAGCTTTCTTT. Translating it yields CASSIVERGSEAFF. V gene TRBV19 combines with J gene TRBJ1-1, with D perhaps TRBD1 (6 bases). CDR1 is LNHDA and CDR2 is SQIVND in the germline V gene (reference sequence). Trimming removed 1 base at V and 6 bases at J, with 12 bases between. The CDR3 runs to 14 residues.

This rearrangement joins TRBV11-1 to TRBJ2-1; TRBD2 matches 15 bases. Trimming cost V 5 bases and J 7 bases; bases outside gene matches: 3. CDR1 and CDR2 from the germline V gene are SGHAT and FQDESV (reference sequence). The CDR3 has 15 residues. CDR3 in amino acids: CASSPGTSGGNEQFF. The CDR3 DNA follows: TGTGCCAGCAGCCCTGGGACTAGCGGGGGGAATGAGCAGTTCTTC.

The chain has TRBV2 and TRBJ1-6; 8 bases fit TRBD1. CDR3 length equals 15 residues. With V trimmed by 5 bases and J by 7 bases, 7 bases remained unmatched. Per the germline V gene, CDR1 is SNHLY and CDR2 is FYNNEI. This chain's CDR3 is CASSTRQGLNSPLHF. The CDR3 region has the DNA TGTGCCAGCAGTACAAGACAGGGGTTGAATTCACCCCTCCACTTT.

The chain combines TRBV29-1 with TRBJ1-2; TRBD1 matches 9 bases. Germline V CDR1 and CDR2: SQVTM, ANQGSEA. CDR3 size: 13 residues. Trimming removed 7 bases from V and 2 bases from J; junction bases left unmatched: 5. In DNA, the CDR3 is TGCAGCGCCGCCGGGACAGGGAACTATGGCTACACCTTC. Translation gives CSAAGTGNYGYTF.

The chain carries TRBV12-3 or TRBV12-4 and TRBJ1-2; TRBD1 matches 7 bases. With 7 bases clipped from V and 4 bases from J, the junction kept 6 bases outside the gene matches. The CDR3 totals 13 residues. CDR3 nucleotides: TGTGCCAGCACCCTACAGGGGACCTATGGCTACACCTTC. It translates to CASTLQGTYGYTF.